In its sample, the clone carrying this T cell receptor (beta chain) was seen a few times. These data come from a study of T-cell memory formation after mild COVID-19. TCRdb independently ran MiXCR on the 5' RACE reads; one entry per CDR3 protein. The sample consists of 270,000 or so distinct CDR3 sequences, about a sixth of them appearing once. This CDR3 contains 15 residues. Per germline, CDR1 DFQATT and CDR2 SNEGSKA (reference sequence). The ends were cut back, 1 base at V and 1 base at J, with 14 bases in the middle. This TCR was sampled from a man aged 18 to 35 who had mild COVID-19 (a few samples of this study predate the infection). Cell type and time point are not known. The sequenced sample consisted of PBMCs or a T cell subset sorted from them (not recorded which). The chain combines TRBV20-1 with TRBJ2-7, with D possibly matching TRBD1 (6 bases). The CDR3 DNA sequence: TGCAGTGCTAGAGGTTCGGACAGCCTTTCCTACGAGCAGTACTTC. This sequence encodes CSARGSDSLSYEQYF.